A selection of T cell receptor beta chains follows, all from one sample in a study of radiotherapy plus CTLA-4 blockade in lung cancer. Sequencing used immunoSEQ multiplex PCR; TCRdb keeps in-frame clones, though not all of them. The sample contains roughly 80,000 clones, around 81% of which appear only once. The material was peripheral blood, obtained from a patient treated with radiotherapy plus ipilimumab. The receptor set was obtained from a human donor with non-small cell lung cancer who had a partial response to radiotherapy plus ipilimumab. Some clones in this sample may be carry-over from other donors' samples. Each CDR3 is given without its conserved first and last residue.

>TRBJ1-2|TRBV13
ASSLSGGRYGYT
>TRBJ1-5|TRBV7-3
ASSLSPTNQPQH
>TRBJ1-1|TRBV19
ASTHGTGGMNTEAF
>TRBJ1-1|TRBV6-1
ASQTGGSMNTEAF
>TRBJ2-7|TRBV28
ASSFPLARSYEQY
>TRBJ2-2|TRBV7-2
ASSATGVMTGELF
>TRBJ2-5|TRBV10-3
AIKGIGDAQY
>TRBJ2-1|TRBV5-5
ASSGALISHNEQF
>TRBJ2-5|TRBV14
ASSQGLSPQETQY
>TRBJ2-7|TRBV25-1
ASSAAIGVPYEQY
>TRBJ2-3|TRBV6-5
ASSYGGLNTQY
>TRBJ1-1|TRBV20-1
SAWASVAAF
>TRBJ1-5|TRBV6-6
ASTGSTPQH
>TRBJ2-1|TRBV7-3
ASSLYLTSSYNEQF
>TRBJ1-5|TRBV2
ASQRQGHSNQPQH
>TRBJ1-2|TRBV11-3
ASSFRGTDGYT
>TRBJ2-1|TRBV4-1
ASSRDRGNEQF
>TRBJ1-5|TRBV6-6
ASRNRQGWQPQH
>TRBJ2-2|TRBV2
ASSLPATGLGEGELF
>TRBJ1-1|TRBV18
ASSPPQTGNEAF
>TRBJ2-7|TRBV6-6
ASSGLAGDEQY
>TRBJ1-5|TRBV7-9
ASSPGGNRPQH
>TRBJ1-2|TRBV18
ASSPNFGQGNYGYT
>TRBJ1-2|TRBV11-3
ASSLGSTNYGYT
>TRBJ2-7|TRBV11-2
ASSLRGTFLYEQY
>TRBJ2-5|TRBV11-3
ASSRGGSEETQY
>TRBJ2-3|TRBV10-1
ASSESREPTDTQY
>TRBJ2-3|TRBV19
ASTPGQLFDTQY
>TRBJ2-3|TRBV28
ASIQGSTDTQY
>TRBJ1-2|TRBV4-3
ASSSELNREFNYGYT
>TRBJ1-6|TRBV2
ASSEGGFPSYNSPLH
>TRBJ1-6|TRBV7-2
ASSLGRSNSPLH
>TRBJ2-7|TRBV6-5
ASSYFQGGYEQY
>TRBJ1-4|TRBV27
ASSLSSVIGTGGIANEKLF
>TRBJ2-3|TRBV5-4
ASSGWRDTQY
>TRBJ1-1|TRBV6-6
ASKNPGTGGNTEAF
>TRBJ2-5|TRBV11-2
ASSPYTGGVETQY
>TRBJ1-1|TRBV9
ASSAGTGGLDTEAF
>TRBJ1-3|TRBV4-3
ASSQAPGQKFGNTIY
>TRBJ1-2|TRBV4-1
ASSQNIDSQFYGYT
>TRBJ1-2|TRBV27
ASRAGIYGYT
>TRBJ2-2|TRBV6-5
ASSYSVLWATGELF
>TRBJ2-5|TRBV7-9
ASSSRQGQETQY
>TRBJ2-7|TRBV9
ASSPRTGGVYEQY
>TRBJ2-3|TRBV6-1
ASSAERGGRDTQY
>TRBJ2-3|TRBV9
ASSIGQGYTDTQY
>TRBJ1-4|TRBV6-5
ASGGNNEKLF
>TRBJ2-7|TRBV6-4
ASSDPRRIYEQY